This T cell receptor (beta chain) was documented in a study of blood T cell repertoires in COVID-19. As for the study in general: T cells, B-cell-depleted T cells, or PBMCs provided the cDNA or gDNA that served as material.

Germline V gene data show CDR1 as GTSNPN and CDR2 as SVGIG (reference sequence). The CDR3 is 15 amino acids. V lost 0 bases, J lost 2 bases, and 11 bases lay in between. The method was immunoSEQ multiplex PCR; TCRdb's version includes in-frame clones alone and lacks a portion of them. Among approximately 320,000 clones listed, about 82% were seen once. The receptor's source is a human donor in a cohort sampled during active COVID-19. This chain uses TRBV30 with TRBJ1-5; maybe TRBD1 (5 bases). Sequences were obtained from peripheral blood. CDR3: CAWSVGPWGNQPQHF. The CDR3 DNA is TGTGCCTGGAGTGTGGGGCCCTGGGGCAATCAGCCCCAGCATTTT.